Listed below are T cell receptor beta chains from one sample, sequenced in a study of cytomegalovirus exposure and HLA in healthy donors. Using immunoSEQ multiplex PCR, the repertoire was profiled, and TCRdb retains in-frame clones only, with some absent. The table has about 130,000 clones, over 70% seen once. Sequencing used PBMCs. These TCRs come from a man aged 35-49 years in good health and CMV-seropositive. The CDR3 runs from the conserved cysteine through the conserved F or W. A D gene is named only where the DNA matches it firmly. Where a row states a size, it is once, few, many or the class of an expanded clone; other rows omit it.

clone_size: -; d_call: TRBD1; j_call: TRBJ1-1; v_call: TRBV19; cdr3_aa: CASGGDRAMNTEAFF; cdr3_nt: TGTGCCAGTGGAGGGGACAGGGCGATGAACACTGAAGCTTTCTTT
clone_size: few; d_call: -; j_call: TRBJ1-6; v_call: TRBV30; cdr3_aa: CAWTLLDILASNSPLHF; cdr3_nt: TGTGCCTGGACCCTTCTTGACATACTTGCTTCCAATTCACCCCTCCACTTT
clone_size: once; d_call: -; j_call: TRBJ1-5; v_call: TRBV10-3; cdr3_aa: CAISVLGEGGQPQHF; cdr3_nt: TGTGCCATCAGTGTCCTCGGTGAGGGCGGTCAGCCCCAGCATTTT
clone_size: once; d_call: -; j_call: TRBJ1-2; v_call: TRBV12-5; cdr3_aa: CASGEQVLLGGYTF; cdr3_nt: TGTGCTAGTGGTGAACAGGTCCTCTTAGGCGGCTACACCTTC
clone_size: -; d_call: TRBD1; j_call: TRBJ2-7; v_call: TRBV10-3; cdr3_aa: CAISEGTGGSYGQYF; cdr3_nt: TGTGCCATCAGTGAGGGGACAGGGGGCTCCTACGGGCAGTACTTC
clone_size: -; d_call: -; j_call: TRBJ2-4; v_call: TRBV28; cdr3_aa: CASSLGAAKNIQYF; cdr3_nt: TGTGCCAGCAGTTTAGGGGCGGCCAAAAACATTCAGTACTTC
clone_size: -; d_call: -; j_call: TRBJ2-7; v_call: TRBV27; cdr3_aa: CASSLRGFGLEDYEQYF; cdr3_nt: TGTGCCAGCAGTTTAAGGGGGTTCGGACTAGAGGACTACGAGCAGTACTTC
clone_size: -; d_call: -; j_call: TRBJ1-5; v_call: TRBV7-9; cdr3_aa: CASRGGAGDLGPQHF; cdr3_nt: TGTGCCAGCAGGGGAGGGGCAGGGGACCTGGGGCCCCAGCATTTT
clone_size: -; d_call: -; j_call: TRBJ2-1; v_call: TRBV28; cdr3_aa: CASLGLGPYNEQFF; cdr3_nt: TGTGCCAGCCTGGGACTGGGACCCTACAATGAGCAGTTCTTC
clone_size: -; d_call: TRBD2; j_call: TRBJ2-7; v_call: TRBV7-2; cdr3_aa: CASSLWLAGAYEQYF; cdr3_nt: TGTGCCAGCAGCTTATGGCTAGCGGGAGCCTACGAGCAGTACTTC
clone_size: -; d_call: -; j_call: TRBJ2-7; v_call: TRBV5-4; cdr3_aa: CASSPGTAYEQYF; cdr3_nt: TGTGCCAGCAGCCCCGGGACTGCCTACGAGCAGTACTTC
clone_size: -; d_call: -; j_call: TRBJ2-1; v_call: TRBV4-2; cdr3_aa: CASSQDSDSYNEQFF; cdr3_nt: TGTGCCAGCAGCCAAGATAGTGACAGCTACAATGAGCAGTTCTTC
clone_size: -; d_call: TRBD2; j_call: TRBJ2-5; v_call: TRBV5-1; cdr3_aa: CASSLDSGGPRYF; cdr3_nt: TGCGCCAGCAGCTTGGATAGCGGGGGCCCCCGGTACTTC
clone_size: few; d_call: -; j_call: TRBJ2-1; v_call: TRBV5-4; cdr3_aa: CASSHYRDLYNEQFF; cdr3_nt: TGTGCCAGCAGCCACTACAGGGACCTTTACAATGAGCAGTTCTTC
clone_size: -; d_call: -; j_call: TRBJ2-1; v_call: TRBV10-2; cdr3_aa: CASSESTRSYNEQFF; cdr3_nt: TGCGCCAGCAGTGAGTCTACTAGGTCCTACAATGAGCAGTTCTTC
clone_size: few; d_call: -; j_call: TRBJ1-5; v_call: TRBV11-2; cdr3_aa: CASSLGRDQPQHF; cdr3_nt: TGTGCCAGCAGCTTAGGCAGGGATCAGCCCCAGCATTTT
clone_size: -; d_call: -; j_call: TRBJ2-7; v_call: TRBV19; cdr3_aa: CASSHPAGPSSYEQYF; cdr3_nt: TGTGCCAGTAGCCACCCCGCGGGTCCTAGCTCCTACGAGCAGTACTTC
clone_size: -; d_call: -; j_call: TRBJ2-7; v_call: TRBV7-2; cdr3_aa: CASSLLWGREQYF; cdr3_nt: TGTGCCAGCAGCTTACTTTGGGGGCGCGAGCAGTACTTC
clone_size: few; d_call: -; j_call: TRBJ2-4; v_call: TRBV29-1; cdr3_aa: CSVAYGGTENIQYF; cdr3_nt: TGCAGCGTTGCCTATGGAGGGACCGAAAACATTCAGTACTTC
clone_size: -; d_call: TRBD2; j_call: TRBJ2-3; v_call: TRBV5-1; cdr3_aa: CASSLAGGGAGGDTQYF; cdr3_nt: TGCGCCAGCAGCTTGGCAGGCGGGGGGGCCGGGGGAGATACGCAGTATTTT
clone_size: -; d_call: TRBD1; j_call: TRBJ1-2; v_call: TRBV19; cdr3_aa: CASSIGGTGGVGYTF; cdr3_nt: TGTGCCAGTAGTATCGGCGGGACAGGGGGCGTTGGCTACACCTTC
clone_size: once; d_call: TRBD2; j_call: TRBJ2-7; v_call: TRBV7-9; cdr3_aa: CASSLGGSTGEQYF; cdr3_nt: TGTGCCAGCAGCTTGGGGGGGAGCACGGGCGAGCAGTACTTC
clone_size: -; d_call: -; j_call: TRBJ1-1; v_call: TRBV9; cdr3_aa: CASSVGRPGTEAFF; cdr3_nt: TGTGCCAGCAGCGTAGGCAGGCCCGGCACTGAAGCTTTCTTT
clone_size: -; d_call: TRBD1; j_call: TRBJ2-4; v_call: TRBV18; cdr3_aa: CASSPQQGVGKNIQYF; cdr3_nt: TGTGCCAGCTCACCACAACAGGGGGTGGGCAAAAACATTCAGTACTTC
clone_size: -; d_call: -; j_call: TRBJ1-2; v_call: TRBV18; cdr3_aa: CASSPPRHRFYGYTF; cdr3_nt: TGTGCCAGCTCACCACCGAGACATCGATTCTATGGCTACACCTTC
clone_size: few; d_call: -; j_call: TRBJ2-3; v_call: TRBV5-1; cdr3_aa: CASSLTSRDTQYF; cdr3_nt: TGCGCCAGCAGCTTGACTAGTCGAGATACGCAGTATTTT
clone_size: -; d_call: -; j_call: TRBJ2-7; v_call: TRBV2; cdr3_aa: CASSELRSYEQYF; cdr3_nt: TGTGCCAGCAGTGAGCTCAGATCCTACGAGCAGTACTTC
clone_size: -; d_call: TRBD2; j_call: TRBJ2-7; v_call: TRBV10-2; cdr3_aa: CASSLLAGVGEQYF; cdr3_nt: TGCGCCAGCAGTCTGCTAGCGGGAGTAGGGGAGCAGTACTTC
clone_size: -; d_call: -; j_call: TRBJ1-1; v_call: TRBV7-6; cdr3_aa: CASSLADSNTEAFF; cdr3_nt: TGTGCCAGCAGCTTAGCGGACAGTAACACTGAAGCTTTCTTT
clone_size: -; d_call: -; j_call: TRBJ2-2; v_call: TRBV28; cdr3_aa: CASSPSGGSGELFF; cdr3_nt: TGTGCCAGCAGTCCCTCGGGGGGCAGCGGGGAGCTGTTTTTT
clone_size: -; d_call: TRBD2; j_call: TRBJ2-1; v_call: TRBV7-3; cdr3_aa: CASSLGTGGVQFF; cdr3_nt: TGTGCCAGCAGCTTAGGGACTGGGGGGGTGCAGTTCTTC
clone_size: -; d_call: -; j_call: TRBJ2-2; v_call: TRBV5-1; cdr3_aa: CASSGGGASTGELFF; cdr3_nt: TGCGCCAGCAGCGGCGGGGGCGCGAGCACCGGGGAGCTGTTTTTT
clone_size: -; d_call: TRBD1; j_call: TRBJ1-4; v_call: TRBV18; cdr3_aa: CASSPTGDGSEKLFF; cdr3_nt: TGTGCCAGCTCACCAACAGGGGACGGCTCAGAAAAACTGTTTTTT
clone_size: -; d_call: TRBD1; j_call: TRBJ2-3; v_call: TRBV19; cdr3_aa: CASSLDRGPDTQYF; cdr3_nt: TGTGCCAGTAGTCTCGACAGGGGCCCAGATACGCAGTATTTT
clone_size: once; d_call: TRBD2; j_call: TRBJ2-3; v_call: TRBV6-4; cdr3_aa: CASSEAASGGRDTQYF; cdr3_nt: TGTGCCAGCAGTGAGGCGGCTAGCGGGGGTAGGGATACGCAGTATTTT
clone_size: -; d_call: TRBD1; j_call: TRBJ1-5; v_call: TRBV6-5; cdr3_aa: CASSRDRANQPQHF; cdr3_nt: TGTGCCAGCAGTCGGGACAGAGCCAATCAGCCCCAGCATTTT
clone_size: -; d_call: -; j_call: TRBJ1-5; v_call: TRBV27; cdr3_aa: CASSLNIQARNQPQHF; cdr3_nt: TGTGCCAGCAGTTTAAATATCCAGGCCCGCAATCAGCCCCAGCATTTT
clone_size: -; d_call: -; j_call: TRBJ2-6; v_call: TRBV6-1; cdr3_aa: CASSRLHSGANVLTF; cdr3_nt: TGTGCCAGCAGTCGACTGCACTCTGGGGCCAACGTCCTGACTTTC
clone_size: -; d_call: -; j_call: TRBJ1-1; v_call: TRBV5-4; cdr3_aa: CASSYRTGGTEAFF; cdr3_nt: TGTGCCAGCAGCTACCGGACGGGGGGGACTGAAGCTTTCTTT
clone_size: -; d_call: TRBD1; j_call: TRBJ1-6; v_call: TRBV6-5; cdr3_aa: CASSLGQGRTSPLHF; cdr3_nt: TGTGCCAGCAGCCTGGGACAGGGGAGGACTTCACCCCTCCACTTT
clone_size: -; d_call: TRBD1; j_call: TRBJ1-6; v_call: TRBV6-1; cdr3_aa: CAGGQLIASPLHF; cdr3_nt: TGTGCCGGGGGACAGCTTATCGCTTCACCCCTCCACTTT
clone_size: -; d_call: TRBD2; j_call: TRBJ2-1; v_call: TRBV5-4; cdr3_aa: CASSPSGGYNEQFF; cdr3_nt: TGTGCCAGCAGTCCTAGCGGGGGATACAATGAGCAGTTCTTC
clone_size: few; d_call: -; j_call: TRBJ2-2; v_call: TRBV7-8; cdr3_aa: CASSVTGTGNTGELFF; cdr3_nt: TGTGCCAGCAGCGTCACCGGGACTGGGAACACCGGGGAGCTGTTTTTT
clone_size: -; d_call: TRBD1; j_call: TRBJ2-1; v_call: TRBV30; cdr3_aa: CAWSVGQAYNEQFF; cdr3_nt: TGTGCCTGGAGTGTTGGACAGGCCTACAATGAGCAGTTCTTC
clone_size: -; d_call: -; j_call: TRBJ1-1; v_call: TRBV10-1; cdr3_aa: CASSPNRVMNTEAFF; cdr3_nt: TGCGCCAGCAGTCCAAACAGGGTCATGAACACTGAAGCTTTCTTT